Following are 14 T cell receptor beta chains from one sample sequenced in a study of T-cell reconstitution after alpha-beta-depleted transplantation in children. TCRbeta library preparation incorporated unique molecular identifiers. TCRdb re-analysed the PCR reads in MiXCR, keeping a single row per CDR3 protein. The sample lists some 450,000 distinct CDR3 sequences; about 40% were seen once. The source was PBMCs, collected before TCRalphabeta/CD19-depleted stem cell transplant. These receptors came from a girl aged 2 to 9 with aplastic anemia, due to receive a stem cell transplant.

The J gene is TRBJ1-5, the V gene TRBV6-5, with TRBD1 identical over 9 bases. Germline V CDR1 and CDR2: MNHEY, SVGAGI. This CDR3 contains 18 residues. Germline trimming cut 0 bases from V and 2 bases from J; bases unmatched to any gene: 8. The CDR3 coding sequence is TGTGCCAGCAGTTACTCGACGGGGCGGGACAGGGGCAATCAGCCCCAGCATTTT. Its protein product is CASSYSTGRDRGNQPQHF.

This clonotype was detected a few times. The chain uses TRBV12-3 or TRBV12-4 and TRBJ2-6, with 8 bases identical to TRBD1. The V and J ends lost 7 bases and 0 bases, in that order; junction bases with no gene match: 8. The CDR3 is made up of 17 amino acids. CDR3 DNA sequence: TGTGCCAGCACCTCCGGGACAGGAACCTCTGGGGCCAACGTCCTGACTTTC. Its protein is CASTSGTGTSGANVLTF.

Many counts were recorded for this clonotype. The V call is TRBV5-1, the J call TRBJ2-1, with a possible D match to TRBD2 (6 bases). CDR3 length: 14 residues. The V end lost 0 bases, the J end lost 7 bases, and 11 bases lay between the germline ends. The V gene's germline CDR1 is SGHRS and CDR2 YFSETQ. CDR3 DNA: TGCGCCAGCAGCTTGGCGTTAGCGGCAAATGAGCAGTTCTTC. This translates into CASSLALAANEQFF.

This clonotype was found a few times. The chain couples TRBV27 to TRBJ2-1, with TRBD1 matching over 11 bases. The CDR3 totals 14 residues. V was clipped by 5 bases and J by 8 bases; unmatched bases: 5. Germline CDR1 is MNHEY and CDR2 is SMNVEV (reference sequence). The CDR3 nucleotides are TGTGCCAGCAGTGGGACAGGGGGACCGGATGAGCAGTTCTTC. Translated: CASSGTGGPDEQFF.

This chain uses TRBV5-1 with TRBJ2-3; D perhaps matches TRBD1 (5 bases). Germline lookup yields CDR1 SGHRS and CDR2 YFSETQ. Trimming shortened V by 0 bases and J by 3 bases, and 14 bases separated the two germline ends. CDR3 length: 16 amino acids. CDR3 in amino acids: CASSLATGPRTDTQYF. CDR3 DNA: TGCGCCAGCAGCTTGGCCACAGGACCTCGAACAGATACGCAGTATTTT. The whole variable domain, filled in from reference TRBV5-1 and TRBJ2-3, reads KAGVTQTPRYLIKTRGQQVTLSCSPISGHRSVSWYQQTPGQGLQFLFEYFSETQRNKGNFPGRFSGRQFSNSRSEMNVSTLELGDSALYLCASSLATGPRTDTQYFGPGTRLTVL.

The table lists this clonotype with a few counts. This chain uses TRBV6-2 or TRBV6-3 with TRBJ1-6; TRBD1 agrees at 9 bases. CDR1 is MNHEY and CDR2 is SVGEGT in the germline V gene. V was clipped by 2 bases and J by 10 bases; unmatched bases: 6. This CDR3 is built from 15 residues. CDR3 amino acids: CASSYGGTGTSPLHF. The CDR3, as DNA: TGTGCCAGCAGTTACGGCGGGACAGGGACCTCACCCCTCCACTTT.

The rearrangement joins TRBV7-6 to TRBJ2-7; D gene unclear. Deletions cut 0 bases from V and 6 bases from J, with 9 bases between. Germline CDR1 and CDR2: SGHVS and FNYEAQ. This CDR3 comprises 13 residues. CDR3 nucleotide sequence: TGTGCCAGCAGCTTAGCGGTAGACACCGAGCAGTACTTC. It specifies CASSLAVDTEQYF.

The chain has TRBV7-2 and TRBJ2-7; no reliable D call. Trimming shortened V by 2 bases and J by 3 bases, and 11 bases separated the two germline ends. CDR3 size: 14 residues. Germline V gene data show CDR1 as SGHTA and CDR2 as FQGNSA. CDR3 residues: CASSLSRLIYEQYF. The CDR3 DNA is TGTGCCAGCAGCTTATCCAGGCTTATCTACGAGCAGTACTTC.

The chain uses TRBV20-1 and TRBJ1-4, with D unresolved. This CDR3 has 12 amino acids. Germline CDR1 reads DFQATT; CDR2 reads SNEGSKA (reference sequence). The ends were cut back, 5 bases at V and 4 bases at J, with 8 bases in the middle. CDR3 nucleotides: TGCAGTGCTCCCGGACGTAATGAAAAACTGTTTTTT. Protein product: CSAPGRNEKLFF.

V usage is TRBV6-1 and J usage is TRBJ2-1, with 9 nucleotides matching TRBD2. The length of the CDR3 is 15 residues. The germline V gene encodes CDR1 MNHNS and CDR2 SASEGT. V was clipped by 6 bases and J by 10 bases; unmatched bases: 13. For the CDR3, the DNA is TGTGCCAGCAGCCGCGGGGTAGCGGGAGCCGGCGAGCAGTTCTTC. Its protein is CASSRGVAGAGEQFF.

CDR3 DNA sequence: TGTGCCAGCAATGGCAGGGAGCCGGGCACAGATACGCAGTATTTT. This gives the protein CASNGREPGTDTQYF. The chain couples TRBV28 to TRBJ2-3; D may match TRBD1 or TRBD2 (5 bases each). The V gene's germline CDR1 is MDHEN and CDR2 SYDVKM. This CDR3 has 15 amino acids. V was pared by 7 bases and J by 1 base, with 15 bases between.

The chain carries TRBV4-2 and TRBJ1-1, with D hard to call. The germline gives CDR1 LGHNA, CDR2 YNFKEQ. The ends were cut back, 0 bases at V and 1 base at J, with 3 bases in the middle. This CDR3 comprises 13 residues. CDR3 nucleotide sequence: TGTGCCAGCAGCCAAGAGCGGAACACTGAAGCTTTCTTT. Encoded protein: CASSQERNTEAFF.

This chain uses TRBV6-5 with TRBJ2-7; no clear D. The CDR3 extends over 14 amino acids. Germline lookup yields CDR1 MNHEY and CDR2 SVGAGI. V gave up 4 bases and J gave up 2 bases, with 12 bases separating them. CDR3 DNA: TGTGCCAGCAGTTTCGGCCCAGCGACCTACGAGCAGTACTTC. This translates into CASSFGPATYEQYF.

V usage is TRBV6-5 and J usage is TRBJ1-2; TRBD1 might be the D (5 bases). The CDR3 totals 13 residues. From germline, CDR1 is MNHEY and CDR2 SVGAGI. The V and J ends lost 2 bases and 3 bases respectively, with 7 bases between them. In nucleotides, the CDR3 is TGTGCCAGCAGTTACCAGGGATACTATGGCTACACCTTC. Translating gives CASSYQGYYGYTF.